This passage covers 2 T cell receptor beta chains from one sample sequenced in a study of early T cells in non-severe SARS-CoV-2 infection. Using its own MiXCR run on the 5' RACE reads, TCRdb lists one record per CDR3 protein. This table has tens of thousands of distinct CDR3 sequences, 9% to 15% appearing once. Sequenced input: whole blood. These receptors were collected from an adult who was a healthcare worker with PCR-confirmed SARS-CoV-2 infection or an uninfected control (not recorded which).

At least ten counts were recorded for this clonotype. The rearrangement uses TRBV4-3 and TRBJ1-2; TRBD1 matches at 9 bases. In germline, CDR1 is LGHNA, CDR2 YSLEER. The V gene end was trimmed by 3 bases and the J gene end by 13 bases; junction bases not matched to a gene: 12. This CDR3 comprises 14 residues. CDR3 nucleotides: TGCGCCAGCAGCCACGAGGGGACAGGGAAAGAAGTCACCTTC. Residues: CASSHEGTGKEVTF.

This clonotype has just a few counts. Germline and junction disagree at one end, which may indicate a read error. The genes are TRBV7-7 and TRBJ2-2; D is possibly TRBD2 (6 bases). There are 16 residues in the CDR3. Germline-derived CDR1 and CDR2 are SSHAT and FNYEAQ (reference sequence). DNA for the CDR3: TGTGCTAGCAGCCCGGACACCCCGGGGGTGGCCGGGGAGCTGTTTTTT. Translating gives CASSPDTPGVAGELFF.